The entry that follows covers one TCR beta chain sequence. Its antigen is still unknown. The sample belongs to a study of T cell responses to AZD1222 COVID-19 vaccine. Looking at the study overall: Whether given at about 4 or about 12 weeks, second doses were pooled.

From germline, CDR1 is SQVTM and CDR2 ANQGSEA. The CDR3 is 11 residues long. The V end was cut by 6 bases, the J end by 2 bases, with 7 bases between. The method was immunoSEQ multiplex PCR; TCRdb's version includes in-frame clones alone and lacks a portion of them. The sample consists of under 200,000 clones, approximately 90% of them appearing once. Overall study findings and caveats: Females made up more of the donors, who were largely white British, and clonal diversity may have come out too low. Just a handful of AZD1222 recipients were seropositive at baseline. Among spike-specific TCRs, nearly half reportedly target unmutated variant regions.

The TCR originated in an adult in good health. V gene TRBV29-1 combines with J gene TRBJ1-1; D uncertain. Here the sequenced sample was peripheral blood, taken on day 0 of AZD1222 vaccination. The CDR3 bases are TGCAGCGTGGGTGAAAACACTGAAGCTTTCTTT. Its translation: CSVGENTEAFF.